These T cell receptor beta chains were read from a single sample in a study of graft-versus-host responses after intestinal transplantation. Produced via immunoSEQ multiplex PCR; TCRdb's table is partial and in-frame only. The sample carries approximately 80,000 clones, approximately 91% recorded once. These receptors' antigens are unknown. Specimen: unstimulated CD4+ T cells sorted from spleen or lymph node cells, collected before intestinal transplant. These receptors all come from a human donor who received an intestinal transplant. CDR3s include the opening cysteine and the closing phenylalanine or tryptophan. D genes are given only for firm matches. Clone size appears in some rows only: once, few, many, or a class for an expanded clone.

TRBJ2-7,TRBV19,TRBD2,NA,CASSIGGVAGHEQYF,TGTGCCAGTAGTATAGGCGGAGTAGCGGGGCACGAGCAGTACTTC
TRBJ2-3,TRBV5-6,NA,NA,CASSWGVLASTDTQYF,TGTGCCAGCAGCTGGGGGGTGCTAGCCAGCACAGATACGCAGTATTTT
TRBJ1-3,TRBV25-1,NA,NA,CASTTEGNTIYF,TGTGCCAGCACCACAGAGGGAAACACCATATATTTT
TRBJ2-3,TRBV28,TRBD2,NA,CASSPGSSGRGAPDTQYF,TGTGCCAGCAGTCCAGGCTCTAGCGGGAGGGGGGCCCCGGATACGCAGTATTTT
TRBJ2-2,TRBV28,NA,NA,CASSFRINTGELFF,TGTGCCAGCAGTTTCAGGATTAACACCGGGGAGCTGTTTTTT
TRBJ1-4,TRBV15,NA,NA,CATSRGGTEEKLFF,TGTGCCACCAGCAGAGGAGGGACTGAGGAAAAACTGTTTTTT
TRBJ2-7,TRBV5-1,TRBD2,NA,CASSGTSVGYEQYF,TGCGCCAGCAGCGGGACTAGCGTGGGCTACGAGCAGTACTTC
TRBJ2-2,TRBV2,TRBD2,NA,CASSGGSRPAGELFF,TGTGCCAGCAGTGGCGGGAGCCGTCCGGCCGGGGAGCTGTTTTTT
TRBJ2-7,TRBV7-6,NA,NA,CASSLAGGAQQYF,TGTGCCAGCAGCTTAGCAGGCGGAGCCCAGCAGTACTTC
TRBJ1-2,TRBV6-1,NA,NA,CASSETPRGGYTF,TGTGCCAGCAGTGAAACTCCCCGAGGGGGCTACACCTTC
TRBJ1-4,TRBV6-5,TRBD1,NA,CASSYQGGIEKLFF,TGTGCCAGCAGTTACCAGGGGGGCATAGAAAAACTGTTTTTT
TRBJ2-3,TRBV29-1,TRBD2,NA,CSVPARRTSAWGGADTQYF,TGCAGCGTCCCCGCCCGGAGGACTAGCGCATGGGGGGGCGCAGATACGCAGTATTTT
TRBJ2-3,TRBV5-1,TRBD2,once,CASSLTSGGPRDTQYF,TGCGCCAGCAGCTTGACCTCGGGGGGGCCGAGAGATACGCAGTATTTT
TRBJ2-2,TRBV5-1,NA,NA,CASSRDNANTGELFF,TGCGCCAGCAGTCGGGATAACGCGAACACCGGGGAGCTGTTTTTT
TRBJ2-7,TRBV28,TRBD1,NA,CASSLRQGVVSYEQYF,TGTGCCAGCAGTTTACGACAGGGGGTCGTTTCCTACGAGCAGTACTTC
TRBJ1-5,TRBV21-1,NA,NA,CASSHTGTGCGFNQPQHF,TGTGCCAGCAGCCATACCGGGACAGGGTGTGGGTTTAATCAGCCCCAGCATTTT
TRBJ1-1,TRBV19,TRBD1,NA,CASSDPRDSFLNTEAFF,TGTGCCAGTAGTGACCCCCGGGACAGTTTCCTGAACACTGAAGCTTTCTTT
TRBJ2-7,TRBV28,NA,few,CASSLGVYEQYF,TGTGCCAGCAGTTTAGGAGTCTACGAGCAGTACTTC
TRBJ1-5,TRBV19,TRBD1,NA,CASSHWAGTGSNQPQHF,TGTGCCAGTAGCCACTGGGCCGGGACAGGAAGCAATCAGCCCCAGCATTTT
TRBJ1-1,TRBV5-1,NA,NA,CASSLVPGNTEAFF,TGCGCCAGCAGCTTGGTGCCAGGAAACACTGAAGCTTTCTTT
TRBJ2-2,TRBV5-4,NA,NA,CASSLGLDTGELFF,TGTGCCAGCAGCTTGGGGCTAGACACCGGGGAGCTGTTTTTT
TRBJ2-1,TRBV7-9,TRBD2,NA,CASSFRLAGNEQFF,TGTGCCAGCAGCTTCCGGCTAGCGGGAAATGAGCAGTTCTTC
TRBJ2-7,TRBV27,NA,NA,CASSPRVEGAEQYF,TGTGCCAGCAGTCCCCGCGTGGAGGGAGCCGAGCAGTACTTC
TRBJ1-1,TRBV19,TRBD1,NA,CASSVQGGDTEAFF,TGTGCCAGTAGTGTACAGGGGGGCGACACTGAAGCTTTCTTT
TRBJ2-7,TRBV7-2,NA,NA,CASSLERDKTYEQYF,TGTGCCAGCAGCTTAGAACGGGACAAAACCTACGAGCAGTACTTC
TRBJ1-2,TRBV4-1,TRBD1,NA,CASSLSVGQEYYGYTF,TGCGCCAGCAGCCTCTCTGTGGGACAGGAGTATTATGGCTACACCTTC
TRBJ1-1,TRBV29-1,TRBD1,few,CSVGGATGGTEAFF,TGCAGCGTTGGGGGTGCGACAGGGGGCACTGAAGCTTTCTTT
TRBJ1-3,TRBV9,NA,NA,CASSVGGGTSGNTIYF,TGTGCCAGCAGCGTAGGGGGGGGAACCTCTGGAAACACCATATATTTT
TRBJ2-6,TRBV10-2,TRBD2,NA,CASGGVRLPITGANVLTF,TGCGCCAGCGGGGGGGTCAGACTACCCATTACTGGGGCCAACGTCCTGACTTTC
TRBJ2-2,TRBV6-1,NA,NA,CASSESDAKLFF,TGTGCCAGCAGTGAATCCGATGCGAAGCTGTTTTTT
TRBJ2-7,TRBV11-2,TRBD2,NA,CASSRTSGSSYEQYF,TGTGCCAGCAGCCGAACTAGCGGGAGCTCCTACGAGCAGTACTTC
TRBJ2-7,TRBV9,NA,NA,CASSPREDSSYEQYF,TGTGCCAGCAGCCCCCGAGAGGACAGTTCCTACGAGCAGTACTTC
TRBJ1-1,TRBV5-4,NA,NA,CASSLFSTEAFF,TGTGCCAGCAGCCTCTTTAGCACTGAAGCTTTCTTT
TRBJ2-3,TRBV2,TRBD1,NA,CASSSEGASRQYF,TGTGCCAGCTCCTCTGAGGGGGCTAGTAGGCAGTATTTT
TRBJ1-1,TRBV21-1,NA,NA,CASPGPGSFF,TGTGCCAGCCCCGGTCCCGGGTCTTTCTTT
TRBJ2-3,TRBV5-6,TRBD1,NA,CASSRDRGTFWGTDTQYF,TGTGCCAGCAGCCGGGACAGGGGAACCTTTTGGGGGACAGATACGCAGTATTTT
TRBJ2-5,TRBV5-1,TRBD1,NA,CASSLQGAETQYF,TGCGCCAGCAGCTTGCAGGGGGCGGAGACCCAGTACTTC
TRBJ2-3,TRBV7-8,TRBD2,NA,CASSLARERSTDTQYF,TGTGCCAGCAGCTTAGCGCGGGAGAGGAGCACAGATACGCAGTATTTT
TRBJ1-5,TRBV27,NA,NA,CASARWWSQPQHF,TGTGCCAGTGCCCGCTGGTGGAGCCAGCCCCAGCATTTT
TRBJ1-4,TRBV2,NA,NA,CASSRQREEKLFF,TGTGCCAGCAGTCGTCAGAGGGAGGAAAAACTGTTTTTT
TRBJ2-3,TRBV5-1,NA,NA,CASSSRVSTDTQYF,TGCGCCAGCAGCTCCAGGGTTAGCACAGATACGCAGTATTTT
TRBJ2-1,TRBV5-4,NA,NA,CASSQGAGGPRAYNEQFF,TGTGCCAGCAGCCAGGGGGCGGGGGGGCCTCGGGCCTACAATGAGCAGTTCTTC
TRBJ2-1,TRBV27,TRBD1,NA,CPSSLRDRVDNEQFF,TGTCCCAGCAGCCTCCGGGACAGGGTTGACAATGAGCAGTTCTTC
TRBJ1-4,TRBV6-1,NA,NA,CASSGGLQEKLFF,TGTGCCAGCTCTGGGGGCTTACAGGAAAAACTGTTTTTT